The 6 T cell receptor beta chains presented below share a single source sample, sequenced in a study of T cell responses to AZD1222 COVID-19 vaccine. Assay: immunoSEQ multiplex PCR; the TCRdb copy retains only in-frame clones and omits some. The repertoire consists of 90,000 to 150,000 clones, with 70% to 90% occurring once and the leading ten covering roughly 8.9%. The sequences come from peripheral blood, collected on day 0 of AZD1222 vaccination. These receptors came from an adult in good health.

This chain's CDR3 is CASRTKTGAGSIYF. CDR3 nucleotide sequence: TGTGCCAGCAGAACAAAAACAGGGGCTGGGTCCATATATTTT. The chain combines TRBV28 with TRBJ1-3; 7 nucleotides line up with TRBD1. The CDR3 has 14 amino acids. V lost 6 bases, J lost 11 bases, and 13 bases stayed unmatched. CDR1 is MDHEN, CDR2 SYDVKM, per germline. The full variable domain, completed using reference TRBV28 and TRBJ1-3, is DVKVTQSSRYLVKRTGEKVFLECVQDMDHENMFWYRQDPGLGLRLIYFSYDVKMKEKGDIPEGYSVSREKKERFSLILESASTNQTSMYLCASRTKTGAGSIYFGEGSWLTVV.

The chain is built from TRBV7-4 and TRBJ1-6; a possible D gene is TRBD1 (5 bases). Trimming cost V 1 base and J 2 bases, with 9 bases left between them. This CDR3 comprises 16 residues. CDR1 and CDR2 from the germline V gene are SGHVT and SQSDAQ. The CDR3 DNA reads as TGTGCCAGCAGCTTAGGGGGGGAGGCCTATAATTCACCCCTCCACTTT. This encodes CASSLGGEAYNSPLHF.

The chain employs TRBV18 and TRBJ2-7, with D possibly matching TRBD1 (6 bases). The germline gives CDR1 KGHSH, CDR2 LQKENI. The length of the CDR3 is 17 residues. Deletions cut 2 bases from V and 0 bases from J, with 17 bases between. Here the CDR3 reads CASSPKAPGTPSYEQYF. The CDR3 DNA reads as TGTGCCAGCTCACCAAAAGCCCCCGGGACACCCTCCTACGAGCAGTACTTC. Variable domain in full (rest from reference TRBV18 and TRBJ2-7): NAGVMQNPRHLVRRRGQEARLRCSPMKGHSHVYWYRQLPEEGLKFMVYLQKENIIDESGMPKERFSAEFPKEGPSILRIQQVVRGDSAAYFCASSPKAPGTPSYEQYFGPGTRLTVT.

V and J are TRBV6-4 and TRBJ2-1; 7 bases line up with TRBD2. CDR1 is MRHNA and CDR2 is SNTAGT in the germline V gene. CDR3 length: 14 residues. V shed 3 bases and J 3 bases; nucleotides not matched to a gene: 2. The CDR3 DNA follows: TGTGCCAGCAGTGAAGGGGACTACTACAATGAGCAGTTCTTC. It codes for CASSEGDYYNEQFF.

The CDR3 DNA follows: TGTGCCATCAGAGGGACTAGCGGGGGGTCCAATGAGCAGTTCTTC. Residues: CAIRGTSGGSNEQFF. The chain is built from TRBV10-3 and TRBJ2-1, with 15 bases identical to TRBD2. The CDR3 runs 15 residues. J gave up 6 bases and V 6 bases, and 3 bases lay outside the gene matches. The V gene's germline CDR1 is ENHRY and CDR2 SYGVKD.

The CDR3 DNA sequence: TGTGCCAGCAGCTTACCCAGGGGTGGGGCTTTCTTT. Its translation: CASSLPRGGAFF. The V and J genes are TRBV11-2 and TRBJ1-1; a possible D gene is TRBD1 (6 bases). Trimming pared 2 bases from V and 11 bases from J, leaving 12 bases between. This CDR3 spans 12 amino acids. Germline CDR1 SGHAT, CDR2 FQNNGV.